This TCR beta chain was obtained from a study of blood T cell repertoires in COVID-19 (dated by TCRdb to the early 2020s). Describing the broader study: Samples from collaborators originated in the United States, Italy and Spain and spanned both the acute and convalescent phases of COVID-19. The prospective study material was composed of cDNA or gDNA derived from T cells, B-cell-depleted T cells, or PBMCs. Deeply sampled blood TCRbeta repertoires from subjects exposed to, actively infected with, or recovered from COVID-19 were included in the dataset. The repertoires were released in a freely available public database intended as a resource for research on the immune response to SARS-CoV-2. Samples came from the ongoing ImmuneRACE study (first 160 participants) plus 1,254 subjects from 6 global collaborators. Nearly every sample came with metadata listing a de-identified subject ID, COVID-19 status, age in years and sex. Where available, HLA class I and class II types were obtained from metadata supplied by the sample provider rather than from assay-based typing.

V is cut by 3 bases and J by 4 bases, and the space between the germline ends is 3 bases. The cysteine opens and the phenylalanine closes a CDR3 of 12 amino acids. Solely the CDR3 DNA is kept, with 36 bases framed from the first base. Via the germline V gene, CDR1 is KGHDR and CDR2 SFDVKD. TCRbeta CDR3 regions were amplified from genomic DNA using the immunoSEQ Assay, a bias-controlled multiplex PCR. Turning to the authors' computational methods: The number of nucleated cells in each sample was estimated by amplification of reference gene primers within the assay. Sequence reads were collapsed and filtered to measure the absolute abundance of every unique TCRbeta CDR3 rearrangement. For each sample, productive Simpson clonality was calculated by taking the square root of Simpson's diversity index across productive rearrangements. TCRdb carries this immuneACCESS record with in-frame sequences only. Its versions omit some clonotypes, under half of them owing to an unresolved V gene in the studies checked, with the rest unexplained. The DNA was the basis for D and trimming; V, J and clone size are from that table. The sample table lists more than 250,000 clones, about nine tenths of them with a count of one. In total, the top ten clones hold about 10% of the sample.

Participants in the prospective study were aged roughly 18 to 95 years, lived in over 20 United States geographic areas, and enrolled through a virtual design. Cohort assignment in the prospective study relied on participant-reported clinical history from a screening survey and a study questionnaire. For ImmuneRACE Cohort 3, a participant was defined as recovered based on two consecutive negative NP/OP PCR tests, clearance by a healthcare professional, or resolution of symptoms. In the prospective study, mobile phlebotomists collected whole blood, serum and a nasopharyngeal or oropharyngeal swab from each participant. Over a roughly two-month period, participants in the prospective study had the option of providing additional blood draws and questionnaires. Blood samples from the prospective study were shipped frozen or at room temperature prior to DNA extraction. With regard to this clone: It has no known antigen specificity. No quality values exist for individual bases; no much larger clone is one base distant. Other nucleotide sequences in the sample specify the same CDR3.

Study-wide conclusions, independent of this receptor: The amount of clinical and demographic metadata varied by source and participant and was provided uncurated.

The receptor's source is a woman younger than 30 who had recovered from COVID-19. The sequenced sample consisted of PBMCs or T cells enriched from blood (not recorded which). This sequence uses TRBV24-1 and TRBJ1-5; the D segment cannot be called with confidence. The nucleotides are TGTGCCACCAGTGATCCTAATCAGCCCCAGCATTTT. This codes for CATSDPNQPQHF.